Following are 3 T cell receptor beta chains from one sample sequenced in a study of T cell repertoires in cytomegalovirus infection. From the reads, TCRdb called clonotypes with MiXCR, one entry per CDR3 protein. This sample has fewer than 900,000 distinct CDR3 sequences, with almost 30% found just once. No cognate antigen is known for these TCRs. The starting material was cultured CD8+ T cells from PBMCs, obtained from culture after CMV antigen stimulation. The receptors here all came from a human donor in good health (CMV status not recorded). Some clones in this sample may be carry-over from other donors' samples.

This clonotype has a handful of counts. The chain joins TRBV29-1 to TRBJ1-1; D is unclear. The V end lost 1 base, the J end lost 3 bases, and 12 bases lay between the germline ends. Per germline, CDR1 SQVTM and CDR2 ANQGSEA. The CDR3 is 14 amino acids. The CDR3 DNA sequence: TGCAGCGTTGAAGTGTATAAGGTCTACACTGAAGCTTTCTTT. Its translation is CSVEVYKVYTEAFF. Variable domain in full (rest from reference TRBV29-1 and TRBJ1-1): SAVISQKPSRDICQRGTSLTIQCQVDSQVTMMFWYRQQPGQSLTLIATANQGSEATYESGFVIDKFPISRPNLTFSTLTVSNMSPEDSSIYLCSVEVYKVYTEAFFGQGTRLTVV.

This clonotype has a handful of counts. The chain joins TRBV12-5 to TRBJ1-1; D is undetermined. CDR3 length equals 20 residues. CDR1 LGHNT and CDR2 FRNRAP come from the germline V gene. The V end lost 0 bases, the J end lost 0 bases, and 23 bases lay between the germline ends. CDR3 sequence reads: CASGLVGLKGSSGMNTEAFF. The CDR3 DNA reads TGTGCTAGTGGTTTGGTAGGTCTTAAGGGATCCTCGGGAATGAACACTGAAGCTTTCTTT.

In its sample, this clonotype was seen a few times. The chain links TRBV5-4 to TRBJ1-2, with D possibly TRBD1 on 5 matching bases. The V gene's germline CDR1 is SGHNT and CDR2 YYREEE (reference sequence). V was pared by 2 bases and J by 2 bases, with 13 bases between. The CDR3 runs to 15 residues. The CDR3 region has the DNA TGTGCCAGCAGCTTTCCGGGACTGATGAACTATGGCTACACCTTC. Protein: CASSFPGLMNYGYTF.